These T cell receptor beta chains were read from a single sample in a study of T cell responses to AZD1222 COVID-19 vaccine. Repertoires were generated with immunoSEQ multiplex PCR, while TCRdb's copy carries only in-frame clones and drops some. Among roughly 150,000 clones, around 93% were seen once, and the ten largest hold around 1.3%. The input for sequencing was peripheral blood, taken on day 0 of AZD1222 vaccination. The receptors were gathered from an adult in good health. CDR3s include the opening cysteine and the closing phenylalanine or tryptophan. The D gene is left open where the match is weak. Only some rows state a clone size, as once, few, many or a class for expanded clones.

.	TRBV11-1	TRBJ2-1	TRBD2	CASSLERGSSYNEQFF	TGTGCCAGCAGTTTAGAGCGGGGGAGCTCCTACAATGAGCAGTTCTTC
.	TRBV27	TRBJ2-7	.	CASSLFGPYEQYF	TGTGCCAGCAGCCTCTTTGGCCCCTACGAGCAGTACTTC
.	TRBV19	TRBJ1-3	.	CASRRSGVTGNTIYF	TGTGCCAGTCGAAGGTCGGGGGTGACGGGAAACACCATATATTTT
.	TRBV4-2	TRBJ1-1	.	CASSQGGNTEAFF	TGTGCCAGCAGCCAAGGGGGGAACACTGAAGCTTTCTTT
.	TRBV4-2	TRBJ1-3	TRBD1	CASSPQWTGSFASGNTIYF	TGTGCCAGCAGCCCCCAATGGACAGGTTCCTTTGCCTCTGGAAACACCATATATTTT
.	TRBV6-2/TRBV6-3	TRBJ2-1	.	CASSYSGTPPRIF	TGTGCCAGCAGTTACTCCGGGACCCCCCCAAGGATCTTC
.	TRBV5-1	TRBJ1-6	.	CASSLVSSNSPLHF	TGCGCCAGCAGCTTGGTCAGTTCAAATTCACCCCTCCACTTT
.	TRBV7-3	TRBJ1-1	.	CASSRGGMNTEAFF	TGTGCCAGCAGTAGAGGGGGGATGAACACTGAAGCTTTCTTT
.	TRBV6-2/TRBV6-3	TRBJ2-5	TRBD2	CASSYEGRGGRETQYF	TGTGCCAGCAGTTACGAGGGTCGGGGGGGCAGAGAGACCCAGTACTTC
.	TRBV5-8	TRBJ1-5	.	CASSLFIFASGNQPQHF	TGTGCCAGCAGCTTGTTCATTTTTGCGTCGGGGAATCAGCCCCAGCATTTT
.	TRBV19	TRBJ1-2	.	CASNGVYGYTF	TGTGCCAGTAATGGCGTATATGGCTACACCTTC
few	TRBV28	TRBJ1-4	.	CASSPNANEKLFF	TGTGCCAGCAGTCCTAATGCTAATGAAAAACTGTTTTTT
.	TRBV2	TRBJ2-1	.	CASTQGILRRGEQFF	TGTGCCAGCACTCAAGGTATCCTCCGAAGGGGTGAGCAGTTCTTC
.	TRBV29-1	TRBJ1-5	TRBD1	CSVQGAGNQPQHF	TGCAGCGTTCAGGGGGCTGGCAATCAGCCCCAGCATTTT
.	TRBV20-1	TRBJ2-1	TRBD2	CSASGTSGSSYNEQFF	TGCAGTGCTAGTGGGACTAGCGGGAGTTCCTACAATGAGCAGTTCTTC
.	TRBV14	TRBJ1-3	.	CASSQVKDVSGNTIYF	TGTGCCAGCAGCCAAGTAAAGGACGTCTCTGGAAACACCATATATTTT
.	TRBV5-8	TRBJ1-2	TRBD1	CASSSPLGGTGGGGYTF	TGTGCCAGCAGCTCCCCGCTTGGCGGGACAGGAGGGGGAGGCTACACCTTC
.	TRBV2	TRBJ1-3	TRBD1	CASRSSHAGTASSGNTIYF	TGTGCCAGCAGGTCCTCTCATGCCGGGACAGCGTCCTCTGGAAACACCATATATTTT
.	TRBV6-5	TRBJ2-1	.	CASSRTSGVNEQFF	TGTGCCAGCAGCCGTACTTCGGGAGTCAATGAGCAGTTCTTC
.	TRBV19	TRBJ1-2	.	CASSIPAAYGYTF	TGTGCCAGTAGTATCCCGGCCGCCTATGGCTACACCTTC
.	TRBV27	TRBJ2-1	.	CASRLGPHEQFF	TGTGCCAGCCGCCTCGGCCCCCATGAGCAGTTCTTC
.	TRBV27	TRBJ1-2	.	CASSLIPGNGYTF	TGTGCCAGCAGTTTAATCCCAGGCAATGGCTACACCTTC
.	TRBV7-2	TRBJ2-5	.	CASSLAREETQYF	TGTGCCAGCAGCTTAGCCAGGGAAGAGACCCAGTACTTC
.	TRBV14	TRBJ2-2	TRBD1	CASSQDRGTGELFF	TGTGCCAGCAGCCAAGACAGGGGGACCGGGGAGCTGTTTTTT
.	TRBV28	TRBJ1-6	TRBD1	CASSSLSGTGSPYNSPLHF	TGTGCCAGCAGTTCCCTTAGTGGGACAGGGAGTCCCTATAATTCACCCCTCCACTTT
once	TRBV11-2	TRBJ1-3	TRBD1	CASSSDRGPSGNTIYF	TGTGCCAGCAGCTCGGACAGGGGCCCCTCTGGAAACACCATATATTTT
.	TRBV11-3	TRBJ2-5	TRBD2	CASSPLGRGQETQYF	TGTGCCAGCAGCCCCCTTGGGCGGGGGCAAGAGACCCAGTACTTC
.	TRBV4-1	TRBJ1-6	.	CASSLRDKEPPLHF	TGCGCCAGCAGCCTCCGGGACAAAGAGCCACCCCTCCACTTT
.	TRBV18	TRBJ1-3	.	CASSPLPESSGNTIYF	TGTGCCAGCTCACCGCTACCGGAAAGCTCTGGAAACACCATATATTTT
.	TRBV13	TRBJ2-1	TRBD1	CASSPSGQGGLDSDEQFF	TGTGCCAGCAGCCCCTCGGGACAGGGAGGTCTGGATAGCGATGAGCAGTTCTTC
.	TRBV28	TRBJ2-1	TRBD2	CASTSLAGGLSEQFF	TGTGCCAGCACTTCACTAGCGGGAGGTTTGTCTGAGCAGTTCTTC
.	TRBV19	TRBJ1-1	TRBD1	CASSMAAGTAGAFF	TGTGCCAGTAGTATGGCAGCGGGGACAGCTGGAGCTTTCTTT
.	TRBV6-4	TRBJ1-1	.	CASSEEGHTEAFF	TGTGCCAGCAGTGAGGAGGGGCACACTGAAGCTTTCTTT
.	TRBV29-1	TRBJ1-4	.	CSALATNEKLFF	TGCAGCGCTCTGGCAACTAATGAAAAACTGTTTTTT
.	TRBV7-2	TRBJ2-1	TRBD2	CASSSAGAGGPWGEQFF	TGTGCCAGCAGCTCTGCGGGAGCGGGAGGTCCGTGGGGTGAGCAGTTCTTC
.	TRBV5-1	TRBJ2-2	.	CASSPLQGSSTGELFF	TGCGCCAGCAGCCCTTTACAGGGTTCCAGCACCGGGGAGCTGTTTTTT
.	TRBV1	TRBJ1-2	.	CTSSQDREVTAANYGYTF	TGCACCAGCAGCCAAGATAGGGAAGTAACAGCAGCTAACTATGGCTACACCTTC
.	TRBV4-3	TRBJ1-1	.	CASSQVAGVNTEAFF	TGCGCCAGCAGCCAAGTCGCAGGGGTGAACACTGAAGCTTTCTTT
.	TRBV7-2	TRBJ1-3	.	CASSWMDGGNTIYF	TGTGCCAGCAGCTGGATGGACGGTGGAAACACCATATATTTT
.	TRBV15	TRBJ2-7	.	CATSREGGGLEQYF	TGTGCCACCAGCAGAGAGGGAGGGGGGTTAGAGCAGTACTTC
.	TRBV6-2/TRBV6-3	TRBJ1-1	.	CASSDDREAFF	TGTGCCAGCAGTGACGACAGAGAAGCTTTCTTT
.	TRBV7-2	TRBJ2-7	.	CASSPGWGSSYEQYF	TGTGCCAGCAGCCCAGGGTGGGGGAGCTCCTACGAGCAGTACTTC
.	TRBV27	TRBJ2-3	.	CASSFQGQSTDTQYF	TGTGCCAGCAGTTTCCAAGGACAGAGCACAGATACGCAGTATTTT